A single sample is the source of the 25 T cell receptor beta chains below, sequenced in a study of long-term antiretroviral therapy in people with HIV. The libraries were made with immunoSEQ v3.0 at survey level. Here immunoSEQ multiplex PCR was the method, and the copy in TCRdb shows in-frame clones only, minus some. This repertoire shows about 21,000 clones, around 86% found once; its top ten account for around 8.4%. Sequencing used unsorted PBMCs, obtained 0.2 years before starting antiretroviral therapy. The receptor source for this set is a young man with HIV.

V and J are TRBV13 and TRBJ2-3; D may be TRBD1 (6 bases). V shed 7 bases and J shed 11 bases, with 19 bases lying between them. This CDR3 comprises 13 residues. CDR1 and CDR2 from the germline V gene are PRHDT and FYEKMQ (reference sequence). CDR3 nucleotides: TGTGCCAGCACAGGGGACGGGCTCCTGGGGCAGTATTTT. Protein product: CASTGDGLLGQYF.

The V call is TRBV6-6, the J call TRBJ1-6, with unresolved D. Germline CDR1 and CDR2: MNHNY and SVGAGI (reference sequence). Trimming took off 4 bases at V and 13 bases at J, with 20 bases between the two ends. The CDR3 is 15 residues long. DNA for the CDR3: TGTGCCAGCAGTTCCTCCGGGCCGTTGGTAACCCCCCTCCACTTT. It is translated as CASSSSGPLVTPLHF.

This rearrangement joins TRBV7-8 to TRBJ2-2; D not resolved. V gave up 1 base and J gave up 6 bases, with 3 bases separating them. This CDR3 contains 12 residues. The germline CDR1 and CDR2 sequences are SGHVS and FQNEAQ. DNA of the CDR3: TGTGCCAGCAGCTTAGTCTCCGGGGAGCTGTTTTTT. It encodes CASSLVSGELFF.

The gene calls are TRBV15 and TRBJ1-4, with 9 bases that match TRBD1. The CDR3 extends over 15 amino acids. With 5 bases clipped from V and 7 bases from J, the junction kept 8 bases outside the gene matches. Germline V lookup: CDR1 LNHNV, CDR2 YYDKDF (reference sequence). CDR3 nucleotide sequence: TGTGCCACCAGCGGAAACAGGGGGCTAACTGAAAAACTGTTTTTT. It translates to CATSGNRGLTEKLFF.

This chain connects TRBV27 to TRBJ2-4; D gene ambiguous. This CDR3 has 15 amino acids. The germline V gene has CDR1 MNHEY and CDR2 SMNVEV (reference sequence). Trimming stripped 6 bases from V and 1 base from J, with 13 bases between. Here the CDR3 reads CASRWAGGAKNIQYF. The CDR3 DNA is TGTGCCAGCAGATGGGCAGGTGGGGCCAAAAACATTCAGTACTTC.

The V call is TRBV20-1, the J call TRBJ1-2; weak D call: TRBD1 (5 bases). Germline assignment: CDR1 DFQATT and CDR2 SNEGSKA (reference sequence). V lost 3 bases and J lost 10, with 12 bases in between. The CDR3 totals 11 residues. The CDR3 DNA is TGCAGTGCTAGCCATTCGGGGGACTACACCTTC. Protein sequence: CSASHSGDYTF.

This sequence joins TRBV18 and TRBJ2-7, with TRBD2 matching 14 bases. This CDR3 comprises 14 residues. Trimming removed 3 bases from V and 5 bases from J; junction bases left unmatched: 0. The germline CDR1 and CDR2 sequences are KGHSH and LQKENI. CDR3 residues: CASSPTSGRDEQYF. In DNA, the CDR3 is TGTGCCAGCTCACCGACTAGCGGGAGGGACGAGCAGTACTTC.

Turning to this clone: The junction shows a germline mismatch at one end, possibly a read error. Additional DNA sequences in this sample encode the identical CDR3. The chain carries TRBV6-6 and TRBJ1-3; D is perhaps TRBD1 (6 bases). Germline loops: CDR1 MNHNY, CDR2 SVGAGI (reference sequence). The CDR3 consists of 14 residues. CDR3 coding DNA: TGCGCCAGCAGTTCTCACAACAGGGTTAACACCATATATTTT. As protein: CASSSHNRVNTIYF.

The chain links TRBV5-1 to TRBJ2-1; 12 bases fit TRBD2. The germline V gene has CDR1 SGHRS and CDR2 YFSETQ. CDR3 length: 17 amino acids. V gave up 5 bases and J gave up 5 bases; unmatched junction bases: 11. For the CDR3, the DNA is TGCGCCAGCAGTTCCATGCCGGGACTAGCGGGCAACAATGAGCAGTTCTTC. The encoded protein is CASSSMPGLAGNNEQFF.

Worth noting for this clone: The sample holds other DNA sequences that translate to the same CDR3. The rearrangement joins TRBV2 to TRBJ1-4; D gene ambiguous. CDR1 SNHLY and CDR2 FYNNEI come from the germline V gene. The CDR3 sequence is 14 residues long. V dropped 7 bases and J dropped 3 bases, with 12 bases sitting between them. In DNA, the CDR3 is TGTGCCAGCACCACAACACAACCTAATGAAAAACTGTTTTTT. This translates into CASTTTQPNEKLFF.

V gene TRBV7-9 combines with J gene TRBJ1-1; no firm D call. V lost 1 base, J lost 7 bases, and 13 bases lay in between. This CDR3 comprises 14 residues. Germline values: CDR1 SEHNR, CDR2 FQNEAQ (reference sequence). CDR3 sequence: CASSLVGQAREAFF. CDR3 coding DNA: TGTGCCAGCAGCTTAGTAGGGCAAGCACGTGAAGCTTTCTTT.

The rearrangement joins TRBV10-3 to TRBJ1-3; no definite D call. The CDR3 spans 14 residues. Between the trimmed V and J ends, which lost 4 bases and 0 bases, there was a span of 7 bases. Germline V gene data show CDR1 as ENHRY and CDR2 as SYGVKD. The DNA for the CDR3 is TGTGCCATCAGTGCCGGGAGCTCTGGAAACACCATATATTTT. Translating it yields CAISAGSSGNTIYF.

Sample share makes this clone medium-sized (0.01 to 0.1%). The chain has TRBV7-9 and TRBJ1-1, with D unclear. This CDR3 region has 13 residues. Germline CDR1 reads SEHNR; CDR2 reads FQNEAQ (reference sequence). With 6 bases removed from V and 2 bases from J, the gap between germline ends came to 10 bases. CDR3: CASSPELNTEAFF. The DNA of the CDR3 is TGTGCCAGCAGTCCAGAGCTTAACACTGAAGCTTTCTTT.

The chain recombines TRBV6-5 with TRBJ2-2; no reliable D call. CDR1 and CDR2 (germline): MNHEY, SVGAGI. The CDR3 contains 15 residues. V was pared by 6 bases and J by 4 bases, with 15 bases between. The CDR3: CASRPWTGPTGELFF. CDR3 sequence (DNA): TGTGCCAGCAGACCATGGACGGGTCCCACCGGGGAGCTGTTTTTT.

The rearrangement links TRBV7-2 to TRBJ2-3, with 10 bases aligning to TRBD2. V was clipped by 3 bases and J by 4 bases; unmatched bases: 4. The V gene's germline CDR1 is SGHTA and CDR2 FQGNSA. The CDR3 length is 15 residues. The CDR3 bases are TGTGCCAGCAGCTTGCCTAGCGGGGGCCCAGATACGCAGTATTTT. It specifies CASSLPSGGPDTQYF.

The gene calls are TRBV6-5 and TRBJ1-4, with D perhaps matching TRBD1 (5 bases). This CDR3 contains 16 residues. V lost 2 bases to trimming and J lost 4 bases, with 14 bases between them. From germline, CDR1 is MNHEY and CDR2 SVGAGI. The DNA of the CDR3 is TGTGCCAGCAGTTACAGGGCCACAGGATTTAATGAAAAACTGTTTTTT. Translated: CASSYRATGFNEKLFF.

J is TRBJ1-4 and V is TRBV19; D ambiguous. Germline loops: CDR1 LNHDA, CDR2 SQIVND (reference sequence). CDR3 length: 14 residues. Trimming cost V 6 bases and J 6 bases, with 14 bases left between them. CDR3 sequence reads: CASRIQASDEKLFF. CDR3 in DNA: TGTGCCAGTAGGATTCAGGCGTCTGATGAAAAACTGTTTTTT.

The chain couples TRBV4-2 to TRBJ2-6; 7 positions match TRBD2. The germline gives CDR1 LGHNA, CDR2 YNFKEQ. The CDR3 loop spans 16 amino acids. V shed 0 bases, J shed 2 bases, and the junction held 1 base outside the gene matches. The CDR3 DNA is TGTGCCAGCAGCCAAGATGCGGGGGCTGGGGCCAACGTCCTGACTTTC. This gives the protein CASSQDAGAGANVLTF.

This clone occurred once. The chain recombines TRBV25-1 with TRBJ2-2, with 10 positions matching TRBD1. V trimming: 4 bases; J trimming: 7 bases; junction bases outside the gene matches: 6. The CDR3 consists of 15 residues. Germline CDR1 MGHDK, CDR2 SYGVNS. In DNA form, the CDR3 reads TGTGCCAGCAGTGGGTTTGGGACAGGGGACGGGGAGCTGTTTTTT. The encoded protein is CASSGFGTGDGELFF.

V and J are TRBV7-9 and TRBJ1-1, with D perhaps TRBD1 (5 bases). Germline V lookup: CDR1 SEHNR, CDR2 FQNEAQ (reference sequence). CDR3 length: 15 amino acids. V lost 1 base and J lost 2, with 11 bases in between. The CDR3 is CASSLGTGLNTEAFF. The CDR3 DNA follows: TGTGCCAGCAGCTTAGGCACAGGACTTAACACTGAAGCTTTCTTT.

The gene calls are TRBV5-5 and TRBJ1-1; D is unclear. Trimming shortened V by 2 bases and J by 4 bases, and 6 bases separated the two germline ends. Germline CDR1 is SGHKS and CDR2 is YYEKEE (reference sequence). The CDR3 is 12 residues long. CDR3 sequence: CASSLGVTEAFF. CDR3 nucleotides: TGTGCCAGCAGCTTAGGAGTCACTGAAGCTTTCTTT.

As regards this clone: A read error may produce the germline difference seen at one junction end. V is TRBV7-7 and J is TRBJ2-1; perhaps TRBD1 as D (6 bases). The length of the CDR3 is 14 residues. CDR1 and CDR2 from the germline V gene are SSHAT and FNYEAQ (reference sequence). CDR3 nucleotide sequence: TGTGCTAGCAGCTTAAAGAGGGACATCGGTGAGCAGTTCTTC. Translation: CASSLKRDIGEQFF.

The chain links TRBV5-1 to TRBJ2-7; TRBD2 agrees at 7 bases. Germline-derived CDR1 and CDR2 are SGHRS and YFSETQ. V was clipped by 0 bases and J by 4 bases; unmatched bases: 1. The CDR3 sequence is 13 residues long. In DNA form, the CDR3 reads TGCGCCAGCAGCTTGGCTAGCGGATACGAGCAGTACTTC. It is translated as CASSLASGYEQYF. The full variable domain, with the rest looked up from reference TRBV5-1 and TRBJ2-7, is KAGVTQTPRYLIKTRGQQVTLSCSPISGHRSVSWYQQTPGQGLQFLFEYFSETQRNKGNFPGRFSGRQFSNSRSEMNVSTLELGDSALYLCASSLASGYEQYFGPGTRLTVT.

This sequence joins TRBV19 and TRBJ1-6; no reliable D call. The CDR3 spans 14 residues. V lost 4 bases and J lost 7, with 11 bases in between. Germline CDR1 LNHDA, CDR2 SQIVND (reference sequence). The CDR3 DNA reads as TGTGCCAGTAGTACCCAATGGGAGAATTCACCCCTCCACTTT. This sequence encodes CASSTQWENSPLHF.

This chain connects TRBV7-6 to TRBJ2-2, with 10 bases lining up with TRBD1. V lost 5 bases to trimming and J lost 7 bases; unmatched junction nucleotides: 7. The germline gives CDR1 SGHVS, CDR2 FNYEAQ. The CDR3 contains 15 residues. This CDR3 reads CASSLPGQGIGELFF. The CDR3 nucleotides are TGTGCCAGCAGCCTCCCGGGACAGGGGATCGGGGAGCTGTTTTTT.